This paragraph reports one T cell receptor (beta chain). Time point of the sample: cycle 4 day 1 (C4D1), after less than seven weeks of nivolumab. Each of the patients experienced relapse following autologous stem cell transplantation, and their brentuximab vedotin exposure differed. The data are from a study of PD-1 blockade in classical Hodgkin lymphoma. The repertoire was sequenced with immunoSEQ multiplex PCR; TCRdb's copy has only in-frame clones and lacks some. The sample has about 50,000 clones; about 90% are singletons. This CDR3 is built from 13 residues. V shed 6 bases, J shed 4 bases, and the junction held 5 bases outside the gene matches. From germline, CDR1 is SGDLS and CDR2 YYNGEE.

The chain recombines TRBV9 with TRBJ2-3, with 7 bases lining up with TRBD2. The sequence was obtained from a human donor with classical Hodgkin lymphoma. The sequencing used peripheral blood mononuclear cells (PBMCs), collected before the fourth cycle of nivolumab. The CDR3 reads CASIAGGADTQYF. The CDR3 DNA sequence: TGTGCCAGCATAGCGGGCGGGGCAGATACGCAGTATTTT. The full variable domain, completed using reference TRBV9 and TRBJ2-3, is DSGVTQTPKHLITATGQRVTLRCSPRSGDLSVYWYQQSLDQGLQFLIQYYNGEERAKGNILERFSAQQFPDLHSELNLSSLELGDSALYFCASIAGGADTQYFGPGTRLTVL.